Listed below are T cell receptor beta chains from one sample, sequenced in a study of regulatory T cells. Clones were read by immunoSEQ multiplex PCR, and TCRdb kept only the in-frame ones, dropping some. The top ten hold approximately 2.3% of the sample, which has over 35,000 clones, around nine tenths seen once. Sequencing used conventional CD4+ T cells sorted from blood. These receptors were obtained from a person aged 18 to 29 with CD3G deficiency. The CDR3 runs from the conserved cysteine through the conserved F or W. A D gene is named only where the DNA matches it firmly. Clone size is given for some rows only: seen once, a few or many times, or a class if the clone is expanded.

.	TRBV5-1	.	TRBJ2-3	CASSFRWGTDTQYF	TGCGCCAGCAGCTTCCGTTGGGGCACAGATACGCAGTATTTT
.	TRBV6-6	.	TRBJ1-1	CASMGNTEAFF	TGTGCCAGCATGGGGAACACTGAAGCTTTCTTT
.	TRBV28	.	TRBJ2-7	CASSQGGGYEQYF	TGTGCCAGCAGCCAAGGGGGGGGCTACGAGCAGTACTTC
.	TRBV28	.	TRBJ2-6	CASSLNSGANVLTF	TGTGCCAGCAGTTTAAACTCTGGGGCCAACGTCCTGACTTTC
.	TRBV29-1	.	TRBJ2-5	CSVEAGGGLETQYF	TGCAGCGTTGAAGCGGGAGGGGGCCTCGAGACCCAGTACTTC
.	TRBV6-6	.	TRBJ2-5	CASSYPGKTQYF	TGTGCCAGCAGTTACCCGGGGAAGACCCAGTACTTC
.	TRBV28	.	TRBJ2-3	CASGSPNTDTQYF	TGTGCCAGTGGGAGTCCTAACACAGATACGCAGTATTTT
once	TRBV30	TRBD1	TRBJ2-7	CAWSPDRVGEQYF	TGTGCCTGGAGTCCGGACAGGGTAGGGGAGCAGTACTTC
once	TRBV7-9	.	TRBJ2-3	CASSPTGRTDTQYF	TGTGCCAGCAGCCCGACAGGGAGGACAGATACGCAGTATTTT
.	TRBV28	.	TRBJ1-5	CASRQRGYSNQPQHF	TGTGCCAGCAGGCAGAGGGGCTATAGCAATCAGCCCCAGCATTTT
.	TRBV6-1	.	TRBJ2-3	CASSVSTDTQYF	TGTGCCAGCAGTGTAAGCACAGATACGCAGTATTTT
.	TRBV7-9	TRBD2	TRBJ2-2	CASSQTSGGNTGELFF	TGTGCCAGCAGCCAAACTAGCGGGGGCAACACCGGGGAGCTGTTTTTT
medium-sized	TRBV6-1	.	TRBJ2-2	CASSLGLNTGELFF	TGTGCCAGCAGTCTGGGACTTAACACCGGGGAGCTGTTTTTT
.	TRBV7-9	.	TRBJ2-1	CASARLASNEQFF	TGTGCCAGCGCGCGGCTAGCTAGTAATGAGCAGTTCTTC
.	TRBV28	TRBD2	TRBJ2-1	CASSPGTGGSGRDGNEQFF	TGTGCCAGCAGTCCCGGGACAGGAGGTAGCGGGAGGGATGGGAATGAGCAGTTCTTC
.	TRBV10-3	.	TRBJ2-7	CATSPRSYEQYF	TGTGCCACCTCCCCGAGGTCCTACGAGCAGTACTTC
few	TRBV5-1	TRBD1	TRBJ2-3	CASSPGTGGLSTDTQYF	TGCGCCAGCAGCCCCGGGACAGGGGGCCTTAGCACAGATACGCAGTATTTT
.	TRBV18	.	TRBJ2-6	CASSPGASGANVLTF	TGTGCCAGCTCACCCGGAGCCTCTGGGGCCAACGTCCTGACTTTC
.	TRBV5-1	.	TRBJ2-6	CASSKFNRGSGANVLTF	TGCGCCAGCAGCAAATTCAATAGGGGGAGCGGGGCCAACGTCCTGACTTTC
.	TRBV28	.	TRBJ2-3	CASSLLSTDTQYF	TGTGCCAGCAGTTTGCTAAGCACAGATACGCAGTATTTT
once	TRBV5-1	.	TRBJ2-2	CASRRDGTGELFF	TGCGCCAGCAGACGGGACGGGACCGGGGAGCTGTTTTTT
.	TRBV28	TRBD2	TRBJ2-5	CASSSPLAGVSQTQYF	TGTGCCAGCAGTTCGCCCTTAGCGGGAGTCAGCCAGACCCAGTACTTC
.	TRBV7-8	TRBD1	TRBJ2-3	CASSQDRGRPTDTQYF	TGTGCCAGCAGCCAGGACAGGGGCCGGCCCACAGATACGCAGTATTTT
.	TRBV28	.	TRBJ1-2	CASRSRDNYGYTF	TGTGCCAGCAGGTCGAGAGATAACTATGGCTACACCTTC
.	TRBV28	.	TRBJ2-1	CASSFPRGNEQFF	TGTGCCAGCAGTTTCCCACGGGGGAATGAGCAGTTCTTC
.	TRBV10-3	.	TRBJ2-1	CAISEGAYNEQFF	TGTGCCATCAGTGAAGGGGCCTACAATGAGCAGTTCTTC
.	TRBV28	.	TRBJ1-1	CASSFAGRRKNTEAFF	TGTGCCAGCAGTTTTGCAGGGAGGAGGAAGAACACTGAAGCTTTCTTT
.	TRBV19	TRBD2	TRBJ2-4	CASGPSGLAGGLAKNIQYF	TGTGCCAGCGGTCCCTCGGGACTAGCGGGAGGGCTAGCCAAAAACATTCAGTACTTC
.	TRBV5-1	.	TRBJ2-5	CASSPGEMETQYF	TGCGCCAGCAGCCCAGGGGAGATGGAGACCCAGTACTTC
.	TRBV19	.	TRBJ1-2	CASSFIGTSGYTF	TGTGCCAGTAGTTTTATCGGGACAAGTGGCTACACCTTC
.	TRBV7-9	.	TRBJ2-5	CASSASSAAFAETQYF	TGTGCCAGCAGCGCAAGTAGTGCGGCCTTCGCAGAGACCCAGTACTTC
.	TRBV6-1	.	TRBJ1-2	CASSPGPSSGYTF	TGTGCCAGCAGTCCGGGACCCTCTTCTGGCTACACCTTC
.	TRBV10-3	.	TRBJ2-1	CAISESSPSSEQFF	TGTGCCATCAGTGAGTCGAGTCCTAGCAGTGAGCAGTTCTTC
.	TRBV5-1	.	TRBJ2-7	CASSLDFGSYEQYF	TGCGCCAGCAGCTTGGATTTTGGGAGCTACGAGCAGTACTTC
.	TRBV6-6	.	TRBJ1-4	CASSPHGREKLFF	TGTGCCAGCAGCCCTCACGGGAGGGAAAAACTGTTTTTT
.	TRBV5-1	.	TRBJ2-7	CASSQGPAEGEQYF	TGCGCCAGCAGCCAGGGGCCGGCTGAAGGAGAGCAGTACTTC
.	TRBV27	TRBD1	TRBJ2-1	CASSPGTVYNEQFF	TGTGCCAGCAGTCCCGGGACAGTTTACAATGAGCAGTTCTTC
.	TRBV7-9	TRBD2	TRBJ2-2	CASSASSGGNTGELFF	TGTGCCAGCAGCGCGTCTAGCGGGGGGAACACCGGGGAGCTGTTTTTT